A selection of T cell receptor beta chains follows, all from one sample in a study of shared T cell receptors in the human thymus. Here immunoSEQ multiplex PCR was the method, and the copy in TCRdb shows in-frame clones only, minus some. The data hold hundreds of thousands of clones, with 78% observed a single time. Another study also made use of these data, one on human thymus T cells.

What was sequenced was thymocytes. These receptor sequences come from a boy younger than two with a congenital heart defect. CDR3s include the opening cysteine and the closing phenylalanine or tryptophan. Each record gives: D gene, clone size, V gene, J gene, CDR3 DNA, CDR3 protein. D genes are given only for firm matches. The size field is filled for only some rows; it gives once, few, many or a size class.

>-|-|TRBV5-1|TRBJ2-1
TGCGCCAGCAGCTTGATAGTGTCCGGGATGAGCTCCTACAATGAGCAGTTCTTC
CASSLIVSGMSSYNEQFF
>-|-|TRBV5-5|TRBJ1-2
TGTGCCAGCAGCTCCGGGGTTATCAATGGCTACACCTTC
CASSSGVINGYTF
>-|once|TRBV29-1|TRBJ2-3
TGCAGCGTTGTGAGCGATTGGGGGGAGCTAGATACGCAGTATTTT
CSVVSDWGELDTQYF
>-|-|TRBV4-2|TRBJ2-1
TGTGCCAGCAGCCAATACGGACAGCCCTACAATGAGCAGTTCTTC
CASSQYGQPYNEQFF
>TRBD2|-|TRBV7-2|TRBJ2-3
TGTGCCAGCACCTTCCTTAGAGTAGGGAGCGGGAGCCTCACAGATACGCAGTATTTT
CASTFLRVGSGSLTDTQYF
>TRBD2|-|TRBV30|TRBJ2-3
TGTGCCTGGAGTGGCGGGAGCCCGGATACGCAGTATTTT
CAWSGGSPDTQYF
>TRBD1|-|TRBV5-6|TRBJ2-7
TGTGCCAGCAGCTTGGTGGACAGGACACCCTACGAGCAGTACTTC
CASSLVDRTPYEQYF
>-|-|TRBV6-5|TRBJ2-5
TGTGCCAGCAGTACGCCGGACAGCGGCGAGACCCAGTACTTC
CASSTPDSGETQYF
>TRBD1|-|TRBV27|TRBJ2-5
TGTGCCAGCTCTCATCTCCCCTCGGGACAGGGACGGGAGACCCAGTACTTC
CASSHLPSGQGRETQYF
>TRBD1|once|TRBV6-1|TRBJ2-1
TGTGCCAGCATGCGACAGGGGGCAGGCTACAATGAGCAGTTCTTC
CASMRQGAGYNEQFF
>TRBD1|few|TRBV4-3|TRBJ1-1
TGCGCCAGCAGCCGTGGGACAGGGAACACTGAAGCTTTCTTT
CASSRGTGNTEAFF
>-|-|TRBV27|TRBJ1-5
TGTGCCAGCAGGACCGGGGGGGGCGGTGGCAATCAGCCCCAGCATTTT
CASRTGGGGGNQPQHF
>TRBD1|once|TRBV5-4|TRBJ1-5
TGTGCCAGCAGCGACCGGAACAGGGGGAGCAATCAGCCCCAGCATTTT
CASSDRNRGSNQPQHF
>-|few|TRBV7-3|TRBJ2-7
TGTGCCAGCAGCCCGGGGAGCGTGTACGAGCAGTACTTC
CASSPGSVYEQYF
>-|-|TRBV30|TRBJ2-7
TGTGCCTGGAGTGTTGGGGGCCCAGCCTACGAGCAGTACTTC
CAWSVGGPAYEQYF
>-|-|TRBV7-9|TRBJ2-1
TGTGCCAGCAGCTTAGCGCCTAACAATGAGCAGTTCTTC
CASSLAPNNEQFF
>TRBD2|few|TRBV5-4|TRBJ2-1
TGTGCCAGCAGCTCCGGACTAGCGGACGACCAACCGGAAAATGAGCAGTTCTTC
CASSSGLADDQPENEQFF
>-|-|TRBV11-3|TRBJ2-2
TGTGCCAGCAGCCCGGGACCCCCGGAGGGAGGCGGGGAGCTGTTTTTT
CASSPGPPEGGGELFF
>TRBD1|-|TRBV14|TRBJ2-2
TGTGCCAGCAGCCAGCGGGACAGGGGGACCGGGGAGCTGTTTTTT
CASSQRDRGTGELFF
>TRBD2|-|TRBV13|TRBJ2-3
TGTGCCAGCAGCCGACTAGCGGGGGACACAGATACGCAGTATTTT
CASSRLAGDTDTQYF
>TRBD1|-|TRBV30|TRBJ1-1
TGTGCCTGGAGCCAGACTAGGGACAGGGGTGGCACTGAAGCTTTCTTT
CAWSQTRDRGGTEAFF
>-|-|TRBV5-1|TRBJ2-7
TGCGCCAGCAGCTACTCCTCGGACAGTCTTAGCTCCTACGAGCAGTACTTC
CASSYSSDSLSSYEQYF
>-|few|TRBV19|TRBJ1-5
TGTGCCAGTAGTACCGGGACACCCTTCCGCAATCAGCCCCAGCATTTT
CASSTGTPFRNQPQHF
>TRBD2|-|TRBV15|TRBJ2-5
TGTGCCACCAGCAGAGACGGACTAGGCCTCCAAGAGACCCAGTACTTC
CATSRDGLGLQETQYF
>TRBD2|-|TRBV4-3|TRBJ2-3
TGCGCCAGCAGCCAAGATCGTGGACTACCGGGACTAGCGGCAAATACGCAGTATTTT
CASSQDRGLPGLAANTQYF
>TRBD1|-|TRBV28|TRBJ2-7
TGTGCCAGCAGTTTACGGCAGGGGGTCCACGAGCAGTACTTC
CASSLRQGVHEQYF
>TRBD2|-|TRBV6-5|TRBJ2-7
TGTGCCAGCCCTCTAGCGGAAGCCTACGAGCAGTACTTC
CASPLAEAYEQYF
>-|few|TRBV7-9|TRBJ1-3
TGTGCCAGCAATCTCGGCGGAACAACCTCTGGAAACACCATATATTTT
CASNLGGTTSGNTIYF
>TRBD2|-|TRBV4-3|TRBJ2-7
TGCGCCAGCAGCCACCACCGAGGACTAGCGGGAGACCACGAGCAGTACTTC
CASSHHRGLAGDHEQYF
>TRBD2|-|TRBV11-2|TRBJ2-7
TGTGCCAGCAGCCCAACTAGCGGGAGAATCACCTACGAGCAGTACTTC
CASSPTSGRITYEQYF
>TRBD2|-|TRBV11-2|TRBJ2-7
TGTGCCAGCAGCCCCCGCGGACTAGCGGGAGTGGACGAGCAGTACTTC
CASSPRGLAGVDEQYF
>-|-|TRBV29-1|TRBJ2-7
TGCAGCGTTGGCGGGACAGATGCCTACGAGCAGTACTTC
CSVGGTDAYEQYF
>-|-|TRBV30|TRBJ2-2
TGTGCCTGGAGAGCCGACTCCAGGGGTCGTGGGGAGCTGTTTTTT
CAWRADSRGRGELFF
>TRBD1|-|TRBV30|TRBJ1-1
TGTGCCTGGAAGGGGGCGGCGTGGATGAACACTGAAGCTTTCTTT
CAWKGAAWMNTEAFF
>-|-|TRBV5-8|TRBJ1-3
TGTGCCAGCAGCTTGGGGGCTCCCCTCTCTGGAAACACCATATATTTT
CASSLGAPLSGNTIYF
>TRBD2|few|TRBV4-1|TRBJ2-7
TGCGCCAGCAGCCACACTAGCGGGGAGGGGGAGCAGTACTTC
CASSHTSGEGEQYF
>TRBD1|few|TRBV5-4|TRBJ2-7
TGTGCCAGCAGCTGGAGGGCCATCGGCGGGACAGGACCAGTCCTCGGCGAGCAGTACTTC
CASSWRAIGGTGPVLGEQYF
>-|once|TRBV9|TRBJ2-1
TGTGCCAGCAGCGTAGGGGCCTCGTTAGGTGAGCAGTTCTTC
CASSVGASLGEQFF
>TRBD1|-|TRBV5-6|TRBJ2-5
TGTGCCAGCAGCTCTCTGACAGGGGAAGAGGCCCAGTACTTC
CASSSLTGEEAQYF
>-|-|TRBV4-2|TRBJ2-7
TGTGCCAGCAGCCCCCGAAGGGCTAGCCCCATTAATACTTACGAGCAGTACTTC
CASSPRRASPINTYEQYF
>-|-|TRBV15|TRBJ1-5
TGTGCCACCAGTCTTGCGGGGGGGTTCAATCAGCCCCAGCATTTT
CATSLAGGFNQPQHF
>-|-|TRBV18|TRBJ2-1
TGTGCCAGCTCACCGGGATGGAGGGAGTCGGCCGATGAGCAGTTCTTC
CASSPGWRESADEQFF
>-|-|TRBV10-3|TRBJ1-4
TGTGCCATCTCCGAACAGGGAGATGAAAAACTGTTTTTT
CAISEQGDEKLFF
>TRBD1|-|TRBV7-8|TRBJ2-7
TGTGCCAGCAGCTTAGTTCCGGGACAGGGATGGTGGTCGGGCTACAAGCAGTACTTC
CASSLVPGQGWWSGYKQYF
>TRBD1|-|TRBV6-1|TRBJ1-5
TGTGCCAGCAGTGAATCCCCCAGGACAGGGAAGAATCAGCCCCAGCATTTT
CASSESPRTGKNQPQHF
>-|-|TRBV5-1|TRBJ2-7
TGCGCCAGCACGTGGCAGGGCTCCTACGAGCAGTACTTC
CASTWQGSYEQYF
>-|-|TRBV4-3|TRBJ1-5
TGCGCCAGCAGCCCGAGGCAGGGCTGGAATCAGCCCCAGCATTTT
CASSPRQGWNQPQHF
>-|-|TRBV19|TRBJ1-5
TGTGCCAGTAGTATAGACAGGGTCCATAGCAATCAGCCCCAGCATTTT
CASSIDRVHSNQPQHF